One and the same sample provided the 32 T cell receptor beta chains below, sequenced in a study of control samples from healthy donors and cancer patients. Measured with immunoSEQ multiplex PCR; TCRdb has only the in-frame clones, and not every one. The sample shows about 73,000 clones, about nine tenths of them seen only once. Sequenced sample: PBMCs. The receptors shown here come from a man aged 55 to 70 with lung cancer.

The V and J genes are TRBV30 and TRBJ2-5, with 13 bases matching TRBD2. This CDR3 is 14 amino acids long. The V gene end was trimmed by 3 bases and the J gene end by 9 bases; junction bases not matched to a gene: 7. From germline, CDR1 is GTSNPN and CDR2 SVGIG (reference sequence). The CDR3 sequence: CAWSLGLAGWAQYF. In nucleotides, the CDR3 is TGTGCCTGGAGCCTGGGACTAGCGGGGTGGGCCCAGTACTTC.

The chain couples TRBV5-1 to TRBJ1-1; TRBD1 is a possible D gene (6 bases). Germline lookup yields CDR1 SGHRS and CDR2 YFSETQ. The CDR3 totals 13 residues. V was pared by 1 base and J by 4 bases, with 8 bases between. The CDR3 loop reads CASSLTGITEAFF. The CDR3 bases are TGCGCCAGCAGCTTGACAGGGATCACTGAAGCTTTCTTT.

This chain links TRBV6-6 with TRBJ1-6; TRBD1 matches at 8 bases. V shed 2 bases and J 7 bases; nucleotides not matched to a gene: 4. CDR1 and CDR2 from the germline V gene are MNHNY and SVGAGI (reference sequence). The CDR3 runs to 15 residues. The CDR3 loop is CASSYLGQGNSPLHF. CDR3 nucleotides: TGTGCCAGCAGTTACCTCGGACAGGGCAATTCACCCCTCCACTTT.

A few counts support this clone. The chain is built from TRBV6-5 and TRBJ1-1; tentative D call: TRBD1 (6 bases). Trimming took off 6 bases at V and 9 bases at J, with 17 bases between the two ends. This CDR3 contains 13 residues. Looked up from germline, CDR1 is MNHEY and CDR2 is SVGAGI. The CDR3 is CASSFRDTPKAFF. As DNA, the CDR3 is TGTGCCAGCAGCTTTCGGGACACCCCAAAAGCTTTCTTT.

The chain recombines TRBV5-1 with TRBJ1-1, with no clear D. The CDR3 totals 13 residues. CDR1 is SGHRS and CDR2 is YFSETQ in the germline V gene. V was clipped by 0 bases and J by 8 bases, with 11 bases between them. CDR3 DNA: TGCGCCAGCAGCTTGGGCCAGGTAAGCGAAGCTTTCTTT. Residues: CASSLGQVSEAFF.

J is TRBJ1-5 and V is TRBV30; tentatively, D is TRBD1 (6 bases). The V end was cut by 1 base, the J end by 3 bases, with 13 bases between. There are 15 residues in the CDR3. CDR1 GTSNPN and CDR2 SVGIG come from the germline V gene (reference sequence). The CDR3 DNA sequence: TGTGCCTGGAGTGGAGGGGGAATAGTCAATCAGCCCCAGCATTTT. Its translation is CAWSGGGIVNQPQHF.

The chain employs TRBV6-5 and TRBJ2-3; D remains ambiguous. The CDR3 consists of 14 residues. Germline V gene lookup returns CDR1 MNHEY and CDR2 SVGAGI. V gave up 6 bases and J gave up 6 bases, with 16 bases separating them. CDR3 residues: CASRNLKVMDTQYF. For the CDR3, the DNA is TGTGCCAGCAGGAACCTTAAAGTTATGGATACGCAGTATTTT.

This sequence joins TRBV4-1 and TRBJ2-7; no reliable D call. Germline V gene lookup returns CDR1 MGHRA and CDR2 YSYEKL. The CDR3 has 15 residues. Trimming pared 7 bases from V and 5 bases from J, leaving 21 bases between. The CDR3 nucleotides read TGCGCCAGCATGCTTGTACGGTGGCAGGCCAACGAGCAGTACGTC. This encodes CASMLVRWQANEQYV.

The genes are TRBV12-3 or TRBV12-4 and TRBJ1-1; D is unresolved. The germline V and J ends were trimmed by 5 bases and 1 base, with 8 bases remaining between them. The CDR3 sequence is 13 residues long. CDR3 sequence (DNA): TGTGCCAGCAGTGGTACACGGAACACTGAAGCTTTCTTT. Protein: CASSGTRNTEAFF.

The chain links TRBV10-2 to TRBJ2-7; tentatively, D is TRBD1 or TRBD2 (6 bases each). The CDR3 runs to 16 residues. The germline gives CDR1 WSHSY, CDR2 SAAADI. V lost 4 bases and J lost 0, with 16 bases in between. The DNA of the CDR3 is TGCGCCAGCAGTGGGGGGGCGGGGAGGAGCTCCTACGAGCAGTACGTC. Amino acids: CASSGGAGRSSYEQYV.

Only one count was recorded for this clone. The gene calls are TRBV6-5 and TRBJ2-2, with 8 bases aligning to TRBD2. CDR1 and CDR2 (germline): MNHEY, SVGAGI. Trimming removed 5 bases from V and 6 bases from J; junction bases left unmatched: 5. This CDR3 has 14 residues. CDR3 in amino acids: CASSNSGGSGELFF. The CDR3 DNA sequence: TGTGCCAGCAGTAATTCGGGGGGGTCCGGGGAGCTGTTTTTT.

This clone was counted once. CDR3 sequence: CASSQGTGPYEQYV. CDR3 nucleotides: TGTGCCAGCAGCCAGGGAACAGGGCCCTACGAGCAGTACGTC. This rearrangement joins TRBV3-1 (or the pseudogene TRBV3-2) to TRBJ2-7; D possibly corresponds to TRBD1 (6 bases). Trimming shortened V by 3 bases and J by 2 bases, and 11 bases separated the two germline ends. The germline CDR1 and CDR2 sequences are LGHDT and YNNKEL (reference sequence). The CDR3 spans 14 residues.

The V call is TRBV6-1, the J call TRBJ2-1; D remains unclear. Trimming left V 2 bases short and J 0 bases short, with 8 bases between. The CDR3 is made up of 15 amino acids. Germline values: CDR1 MNHNS, CDR2 SASEGT. In DNA, the CDR3 is TGTGCCAGCAGTGAAAGGAGAGCCTCCTACAATGAGCAGTTCTTC. Encoded protein: CASSERRASYNEQFF.

This clone has a handful of counts. The J gene is TRBJ1-2, the V gene TRBV6-1, with a tentative D call TRBD1 (5 bases). Trimming took 3 bases from V and 0 from J, leaving 8 bases between them. This CDR3 contains 14 residues. CDR1 MNHNS and CDR2 SASEGT come from the germline V gene. The CDR3 nucleotides are TGTGCCAGCAGTGAGGGGGGAACTAACTATGGCTACACCTTC. This sequence encodes CASSEGGTNYGYTF.

The count of this clone is one. The chain carries TRBV7-2 and TRBJ2-4; 10 bases are shared with TRBD1. The CDR3 length is 16 residues. From germline, CDR1 is SGHTA and CDR2 FQGNSA. The V and J ends lost 5 bases and 2 bases, in that order; junction bases with no gene match: 6. The CDR3 loop is CASSPGQGRTKNIQYF. CDR3 DNA sequence: TGTGCCAGCAGCCCGGGACAGGGGCGAACCAAAAACATTCAGTACTTC.

The chain employs TRBV5-4 and TRBJ1-1; 7 positions agree with TRBD1. The V gene's germline CDR1 is SGHNT and CDR2 YYREEE (reference sequence). The CDR3 has 15 amino acids. The V gene end was trimmed by 4 bases and the J gene end by 5 bases; junction bases not matched to a gene: 11. The DNA of the CDR3 is TGTGCCAGCAGCCTTCGACAGGGTGTAGGGACTGAAGCTTTCTTT. Translation gives CASSLRQGVGTEAFF.

The V and J genes are TRBV6-7 and TRBJ2-7, with TRBD2 identical over 9 bases. TRBV6-7 is an open reading frame whose function is uncertain. Trimming took 5 bases from V and 2 from J; bases not matched to a gene: 10. This CDR3 comprises 16 residues. The CDR3 is CASSHPRRGGTYEQYV. The CDR3 DNA reads TGTGCCAGCAGTCACCCGAGGCGGGGGGGAACCTACGAGCAGTACGTC.

The V and J genes are TRBV6-2 or TRBV6-3 and TRBJ1-5; D might be TRBD1 (5 bases). Germline-derived CDR1 and CDR2 are MNHEY and SVGEGT. V lost 2 bases to trimming and J lost 1 base, with 15 bases between them. This CDR3 has 17 amino acids. The CDR3 DNA reads as TGTGCCAGCAGTTACAGTAAGAGGGGCGGGAGCAATCAGCCCCAGCATTTT. Residues: CASSYSKRGGSNQPQHF.

This clone was picked up a small number of times. The gene calls are TRBV7-3 and TRBJ2-3; 11 bases are shared with TRBD2. Germline CDR1 and CDR2: SGHTA and FQGTGA. This CDR3 contains 15 residues. The ends lost 7 bases at V and 5 bases at J; junction bases unmatched: 8. CDR3 nucleotides: TGTGCCAGCAACATAGCGGGGGGGCTTGAAGATACGCAGTATTTT. This encodes CASNIAGGLEDTQYF.

The J gene is TRBJ2-2, the V gene TRBV7-2; 11 positions match TRBD2. This CDR3 is 15 amino acids long. The V segment lost 2 bases and the J segment 7 bases; nucleotides outside the gene matches: 3. In germline, CDR1 is SGHTA, CDR2 FQGNSA. This CDR3 is CASSLTSGGVGELFF. As DNA, the CDR3 is TGTGCCAGCAGCTTAACTAGCGGGGGAGTCGGGGAGCTGTTTTTT.

V usage is TRBV12-3 or TRBV12-4 and J usage is TRBJ2-7, with D possibly being TRBD1 (6 bases). The CDR3 runs to 13 residues. Between the trimmed V and J ends, which lost 9 bases and 2 bases, there was a span of 14 bases. The CDR3 loop is CASTQGKAYEQYV. Here the CDR3 DNA reads TGTGCCAGTACGCAGGGGAAGGCCTACGAGCAGTACGTC.

The chain links TRBV6-5 to TRBJ2-7; TRBD2 aligns across 7 bases. Unmatched junction bases numbered 1, after V lost 5 bases and J lost 3 bases. CDR3 length: 12 amino acids. The germline gives CDR1 MNHEY, CDR2 SVGAGI. In nucleotides, the CDR3 is TGTGCCAGCAGTAGGGACTACTACGAGCAGTACGTC. This sequence encodes CASSRDYYEQYV.

V and J are TRBV12-3 or TRBV12-4 and TRBJ2-7, with unresolved D. V lost 3 bases and J 3 bases, leaving 9 bases between the germline ends. The CDR3 contains 13 residues. The DNA for the CDR3 is TGTGCCAGCAGTTTTGGCAGGAGCTACGAGCAGTACGTC. It encodes CASSFGRSYEQYV.

V is TRBV15 and J is TRBJ1-1, with D unresolved. V lost 0 bases and J 1 base, leaving 15 bases between the germline ends. Germline V lookup: CDR1 LNHNV, CDR2 YYDKDF (reference sequence). The CDR3 is 17 amino acids. DNA of the CDR3: TGTGCCACCAGCAGAGATCAGACCAGCCGGACGAACACTGAAGCTTTCTTT. Translating it yields CATSRDQTSRTNTEAFF.

The chain is built from TRBV9 and TRBJ1-3; D uncertain. The CDR3 runs to 17 residues. Trimming shortened V by 0 bases and J by 0 bases, and 13 bases separated the two germline ends. Per the germline V gene, CDR1 is SGDLS and CDR2 is YYNGEE. The CDR3 region is CASSVGMRDRSGNTIYF. The CDR3 nucleotides read TGTGCCAGCAGCGTAGGTATGCGGGATCGCTCTGGAAACACCATATATTTT.

The chain carries TRBV3-1 (or the pseudogene TRBV3-2) and TRBJ2-1, with 9 bases aligning to TRBD2. The CDR3 has 14 residues. Germline V gives CDR1 LGHDT, CDR2 YNNKEL (reference sequence). V was pared by 1 base and J by 9 bases, with 4 bases of the junction left unmatched. The CDR3 bases are TGTGCCAGCAGCCAAGTGCTAGCGGGGACTGAGCAGTTCTTC. Its protein product is CASSQVLAGTEQFF.

This chain connects TRBV2 to TRBJ2-7; D is unclear. Germline-derived CDR1 and CDR2 are SNHLY and FYNNEI. V dropped 4 bases and J dropped 7 bases, with 14 bases sitting between them. The CDR3 covers 13 residues. The CDR3 loop reads CASSGRETGEQYF. CDR3 in DNA: TGTGCCAGCAGTGGTAGGGAAACGGGTGAGCAGTACTTC.

The chain uses TRBV24-1 and TRBJ1-5, with TRBD1 matching over 7 bases. The trim removed 4 bases at V and 2 bases at J, leaving 10 bases unmatched. This CDR3 spans 17 amino acids. Germline V CDR1 and CDR2: KGHDR, SFDVKD. The CDR3: CATSDALTGVGNQPQHF. CDR3 nucleotide sequence: TGTGCCACCAGTGACGCTTTAACAGGGGTAGGCAATCAGCCCCAGCATTTT.

The rearrangement joins TRBV6-5 to TRBJ1-1; possibly TRBD1 for D (5 bases). Looked up from germline, CDR1 is MNHEY and CDR2 is SVGAGI. Trimming removed 0 bases at V and 4 bases at J, with 12 bases between. The CDR3 extends over 15 amino acids. In nucleotides, the CDR3 is TGTGCCAGCAGTTACTCACCGCCAGGGCCCACTGAAGCTTTCTTT. Its translation is CASSYSPPGPTEAFF.

Only one count was recorded for this clone. This rearrangement joins TRBV27 to TRBJ1-2; 9 bases align to TRBD1. Germline CDR1 and CDR2: MNHEY and SMNVEV (reference sequence). CDR3 size: 15 residues. The V and J ends lost 6 bases and 7 bases, in that order; junction bases with no gene match: 12. In DNA form, the CDR3 reads TGTGCCAGCAGGCGACAGGGGGGCGCAATGGGTGGCTACACCTTC. Encoded protein: CASRRQGGAMGGYTF.

This rearrangement joins TRBV3-1 (or the pseudogene TRBV3-2) to TRBJ2-3; D gene ambiguous. The CDR3 is 13 residues long. Trimming left V 1 base short and J 6 bases short, with 8 bases between. CDR1 and CDR2 (germline): LGHDT, YNNKEL (reference sequence). The CDR3 region is CASSQVRRDTQYF. Here the CDR3 DNA reads TGTGCCAGCAGCCAAGTACGGCGGGATACGCAGTATTTT.

V gene TRBV7-2 combines with J gene TRBJ1-2; 12 bases agree with TRBD1. Trimming at V came to 5 bases and at J to 2 bases, leaving 3 bases not matched to a gene. The germline V gene has CDR1 SGHTA and CDR2 FQGNSA. The CDR3 runs 15 residues. The CDR3 region is CASSMGQGANYGYTF. CDR3 DNA sequence: TGTGCCAGCAGCATGGGACAGGGGGCGAACTATGGCTACACCTTC.